This T cell receptor beta chain derives from a study of blood T cell repertoires in COVID-19. About the study: The United States, Italy and Spain supplied acute and convalescent COVID-19 samples. PBMCs, B-cell-depleted T cells, or T cells were the source of the cDNA or gDNA that made up the material.

Per the original data handling: Estimated nucleated cell counts came from reference gene primer amplification. Here immunoSEQ multiplex PCR was the method, and the copy in TCRdb shows in-frame clones only, minus some. V, J and clone size derive from that table, while D and trimming were established from the DNA sequence. The sample has about 92,000 clones; over 80% are singletons. CDR3 length: 11 amino acids. The V gene's germline CDR1 is MNHEY and CDR2 SVGAGI. Trimming stripped 7 bases from V and 4 bases from J, with 7 bases between. This chain uses TRBV6-5 with TRBJ1-1; D remains ambiguous. Sequencing was carried out using peripheral blood. This sequence was found in a woman older than 75 with active or convalescent COVID-19. The CDR3 sequence: CASNQATEAFF. CDR3 DNA sequence: TGTGCCAGCAACCAGGCCACTGAAGCTTTCTTT.